These 8 T cell receptor beta chains share one sample of origin, sequenced in a study of cytomegalovirus exposure and HLA in healthy donors. Primers for the PCR totalled 60 Vbeta and 13 Jbeta. Method: immunoSEQ multiplex PCR; TCRdb's copy keeps in-frame clones and lacks some. Its table records about 160,000 clones. The sequencing input was PBMCs. The receptors here all came from an older woman in good health and CMV-seronegative.

The V call is TRBV5-1, the J call TRBJ1-1, with 7 bases fitting TRBD1. V was pared by 3 bases and J by 4 bases, with 3 bases of the junction left unmatched. CDR3 size: 13 residues. Germline V gives CDR1 SGHRS, CDR2 YFSETQ. CDR3 DNA: TGCGCCAGCAGCTCCTCAGGGGGCACTGAAGCTTTCTTT. Protein product: CASSSSGGTEAFF.

The chain joins TRBV2 to TRBJ2-5, with TRBD1 matching 9 bases. Trimming took 4 bases from V and 5 from J; bases not matched to a gene: 2. CDR3 size: 13 residues. CDR1 is SNHLY and CDR2 is FYNNEI in the germline V gene. The CDR3 here is CASSGDRVETQYF. Written as DNA, the CDR3 is TGTGCCAGCAGTGGGGACAGGGTGGAGACCCAGTACTTC.

The rearrangement joins TRBV19 to TRBJ1-2; 10 positions agree with TRBD1. Germline loops: CDR1 LNHDA, CDR2 SQIVND (reference sequence). Germline trimming cut 4 bases from V and 2 bases from J; bases unmatched to any gene: 1. This CDR3 contains 14 residues. The DNA for the CDR3 is TGTGCCAGTAGTACGGACAGGGGGAACTATGGCTACACCTTC. Translating gives CASSTDRGNYGYTF.

This chain connects TRBV5-1 to TRBJ2-7; D remains unclear. This CDR3 spans 12 amino acids. Trimming cost V 2 bases and J 1 base, with 4 bases left between them. Germline V gene lookup returns CDR1 SGHRS and CDR2 YFSETQ. The CDR3: CASSFSSYEQYF. CDR3 in DNA: TGCGCCAGCAGCTTTTCTTCCTACGAGCAGTACTTC.

The CDR3 is CASSKGGGPAGELFF. The CDR3, as DNA: TGCGCCAGCAGCAAGGGAGGGGGACCGGCCGGGGAGCTGTTTTTT. J is TRBJ2-2 and V is TRBV5-1; tentatively, D is TRBD2 (7 bases). V shed 4 bases and J shed 6 bases, with 16 bases lying between them. This CDR3 is 15 amino acids long. Germline V gene lookup returns CDR1 SGHRS and CDR2 YFSETQ. The whole variable domain, remainder taken from reference TRBV5-1 and TRBJ2-2, is KAGVTQTPRYLIKTRGQQVTLSCSPISGHRSVSWYQQTPGQGLQFLFEYFSETQRNKGNFPGRFSGRQFSNSRSEMNVSTLELGDSALYLCASSKGGGPAGELFFGEGSRLTVL.

V is TRBV19 and J is TRBJ2-5, with unresolved D. V gave up 1 base and J gave up 2 bases, with 5 bases separating them. The CDR3 consists of 13 residues. The germline CDR1 and CDR2 sequences are LNHDA and SQIVND (reference sequence). CDR3 loop: CASSIGRQETQYF. The CDR3 DNA follows: TGTGCCAGTAGTATAGGCAGACAAGAGACCCAGTACTTC.

The chain combines TRBV5-4 with TRBJ2-7; 10 bases are shared with TRBD1. Germline lookup yields CDR1 SGHNT and CDR2 YYREEE (reference sequence). After removal of 4 bases from V and 2 bases from J, the junction contained 6 bases not matched to a gene. The CDR3 is 15 amino acids. CDR3 loop: CASSTAGTGAYEQYF. In nucleotides, the CDR3 is TGTGCCAGCAGCACAGCCGGGACAGGGGCCTACGAGCAGTACTTC.

This chain connects TRBV6-1 to TRBJ1-1; D not certain. The CDR3 covers 14 residues. V lost 2 bases and J lost 6, with 13 bases in between. CDR1 and CDR2 from the germline V gene are MNHNS and SASEGT. In DNA, the CDR3 is TGTGCCAGCAGTGAATGGGTCGGGGAGGCTGAAGCTTTCTTT. It specifies CASSEWVGEAEAFF.